Below, 3 T cell receptor beta chains from the same sample are listed, as sequenced in a study of T cell responses to AZD1222 COVID-19 vaccine. The method was immunoSEQ multiplex PCR; TCRdb's version includes in-frame clones alone and lacks a portion of them. Found here are about 140,000 clones, more than 70% of them singletons; the top ten hold approximately 3.1%. The sample was peripheral blood, taken on day 0 of AZD1222 vaccination. The receptors here all came from an adult in good health.

V usage is TRBV5-5 and J usage is TRBJ1-1; D is possibly TRBD1 (5 bases). The germline CDR1 and CDR2 sequences are SGHKS and YYEKEE (reference sequence). The length of the CDR3 is 15 residues. V lost 0 bases and J lost 6, with 15 bases in between. DNA for the CDR3: TGTGCCAGCAGCTTGGTCTGGGGTAGGGGCCCTGAAGCTTTCTTT. Translating gives CASSLVWGRGPEAFF.

A single count supports this clone. V and J are TRBV6-5 and TRBJ1-6, with D perhaps TRBD1 (6 bases). The length of the CDR3 is 15 residues. Trimming stripped 8 bases from V and 4 bases from J, with 15 bases between. The germline V gene has CDR1 MNHEY and CDR2 SVGAGI. In DNA, the CDR3 is TGTGCCAGCGGGGGGGGACAACTTTATAATTCACCCCTCCACTTT. Encoded protein: CASGGGQLYNSPLHF.

This clone turned up a few times. V and J are TRBV5-4 and TRBJ1-2; D is ambiguous. This CDR3 has 13 residues. Germline assignment: CDR1 SGHNT and CDR2 YYREEE (reference sequence). V lost 7 bases to trimming and J lost 4 bases, with 14 bases between them. Written as DNA, the CDR3 is TGTGCCAGCGGCGATCCCAGCTTCTATGGCTACACCTTC. Its translation: CASGDPSFYGYTF.